What follows describes a single TCR beta chain. Its antigen is not known. This sample is part of a study of Graves' ophthalmopathy and Graves' hyperthyroidism. The study, taken as a whole, reports: The model reached around 70% sensitivity and about 73% specificity for predicting ophthalmopathy progression.

TCR beta CDR3 regions were amplified from RNA transcripts. Second-round multiplex PCR followed a first-round RT-PCR using HTBI primers. MiXCR, applied by TCRdb to the multiplex PCR reads, yields one record per CDR3 protein. This table has around 600,000 distinct CDR3 sequences, about two fifths appearing once. CDR1 and CDR2 from the germline V gene are SGHTA and FQGNSA. Deletions cut 8 bases from V and 2 bases from J, with 19 bases between. The length of the CDR3 is 15 residues. Other autoimmune diseases, uncontrolled infections, pregnancy or lactation ruled patients out of participation. Material: peripheral blood. The sequence was obtained from an adult man with Graves' ophthalmopathy. The chain is built from TRBV7-2 and TRBJ2-7; TRBD2 is a possible D gene (6 bases). The DNA for the CDR3 is TGTGCCAGCTCCAATTCCGGAGGGGTACCCTACGAGCAGTACTTC. It yields the protein CASSNSGGVPYEQYF.